The T cell receptor beta chain under discussion was sequenced for a study of T cell responses to AZD1222 COVID-19 vaccine (dated by TCRdb to about 2021). For the wider study: A total of about 250 trial participants underwent TCR sequencing, of whom about 210 had received two doses of AZD1222 and about 26 had received two doses of the MenACWY control vaccine. Trial participants were enrolled into age subgroups of 18-55, 56-69 and 70-plus years, which contained 148, 28 and 57 TCR-sequenced participants, respectively. Findings and caveats that apply to the study as a whole: After two AZD1222 doses, both the breadth and the depth of spike-specific TCRs were significantly higher than at day 0 and than in MenACWY recipients. The whole spike protein was spanned by vaccine-associated CD4 TCRs, and dominant responses were seen in regions 160-218 and 743-854. Reportedly, almost half of the unique spike-specific TCRs recognized epitopes lying outside the regions that are mutated in the B.1.351 and B.1.1.7 variants. Most participants were white British and females outnumbered males, and the authors suggested that clonal diversity may have been underestimated. Conclusions about previously exposed vaccinees are limited, since just 6 or 7 AZD1222 recipients were seropositive for SARS-CoV-2 at baseline. In the small 56-69-year group, the increase in depth fell short of significance, most likely because of low power. Because no day 14 peak-response samples were available, repertoires were characterized only after the peak T cell response.

A note on this clone: Its specific antigen is unknown. Within one base of it there is no much larger clone, and no base qualities were kept.

The CDR3, from cysteine to phenylalanine, totals 15 residues. Of the read, only the CDR3 DNA is kept; its 45 bases are in frame from base 1. V is clipped by 5 bases and J by 5 bases, and the sequence between their germline boundaries is 16 bases long. The germline V gene (reference sequence) provides CDR1 LGHDT and CDR2 YNNKEL. What this sample's time point label stands for: about 28 days (+/-7) after the second vaccine dose. AZD1222 recipients whose second dose came at about 4 weeks and those whose second dose came at about 12 weeks were combined into one group, since spike-specific TCR depth and breadth did not differ between the two schedules. Vaccinee samples came from UK trials COV001 and COV002, including a single-blind randomized controlled phase 2/3 trial of AZD1222 (ChAdOx1 nCoV-19) in healthy adults. For TCRbeta chain sequencing, PBMC samples were collected from trial participants at day 0 and at day 28 after the second dose.

The CDR3 regions of human TCRbeta chains were subjected to immunosequencing. Concerning the study's data processing: Repertoire TCRs were matched against a reference library of SARS-CoV-2-specific TCRs generated with the MIRA antigen-specificity platform. Breadth was defined as the fraction of unique TCRs that were SARS-CoV-2-associated, and depth was defined as the fraction of total T cells that were SARS-CoV-2-associated. Using the MIRA data, each spike-specific TCR was mapped to the spike region that the TCR reacts to and placed in a CD4 or CD8 class. Log10-transformed breadth and depth values were compared by one-way ANOVA with Sidak's multiple comparisons tests. Imported from immuneACCESS, the table was reduced by TCRdb to in-frame sequences with V and J called. These copies leave out some clones; in studies compared against another copy, an unresolved V gene accounts for under half, and the cause of the remainder is not known. V and J calls and clone size come straight from that table; D and trimming were deduced from the DNA. This sample holds about 59,000 clones; 89% were observed only once. The top ten hold 6.1% of the sample.

The clonotype comes from an adult who received the AZD1222 COVID-19 vaccine. The rearrangement joined TRBV3-1 (or the pseudogene TRBV3-2) to TRBJ2-1; the D gene is possibly TRBD1, with 7 bases matching. The input for sequencing was peripheral blood, taken 28 days after the second AZD1222 dose. The DNA is as follows: TGTGCCAGCAGCTCTCGGGACAGACTAGACAATGAGCAGTTCTTC. The resulting protein is CASSSRDRLDNEQFF.